Each of the 23 T cell receptor beta chains below was sequenced from the same sample in a study of T cells in Graves' hyperthyroidism and ophthalmopathy. There were TCR beta CDR3 regions amplified from RNA transcripts. First-round RT-PCR with HTBI primers amplified the TCR CDR3 region. TCRdb used MiXCR to reprocess the multiplex PCR reads, holding one entry per CDR3 protein. The repertoire holds 600,000 to 700,000 distinct CDR3 sequences, with roughly 15% as singletons. What was sequenced was blood. Source of these receptors: a woman in her forties with Graves' ophthalmopathy.

This clonotype came up many times. V and J are TRBV28 and TRBJ2-7, with TRBD2 matching over 7 bases. The length of the CDR3 is 12 residues. The germline CDR1 and CDR2 sequences are MDHEN and SYDVKM. V lost 7 bases to trimming and J lost 5 bases; unmatched junction nucleotides: 5. The CDR3 region is CASNEGRDEQYF. The CDR3 DNA reads as TGTGCCAGCAACGAGGGGAGGGACGAGCAGTACTTC.

This clonotype was recorded at least ten times. This sequence joins TRBV20-1 and TRBJ1-2; D possibly corresponds to TRBD1 (5 bases). There are 14 residues in the CDR3. V shed 2 bases and J shed 3 bases, with 13 bases lying between them. Germline V gene data show CDR1 as DFQATT and CDR2 as SNEGSKA (reference sequence). For the CDR3, the DNA is TGCAGTGCTAGAATGCCGGGGCCGGACTATGGCTACACCTTC. It translates to CSARMPGPDYGYTF.

This clonotype was seen ten or more times. V gene TRBV29-1 combines with J gene TRBJ2-5, with D possibly matching TRBD1 (5 bases). Trimming shortened V by 7 bases and J by 1 base, and 10 bases separated the two germline ends. CDR1 and CDR2 (germline): SQVTM, ANQGSEA. The CDR3 length is 12 residues. CDR3 region: CSGLTAQETQYF. The CDR3 region has the DNA TGCAGCGGCCTGACAGCCCAAGAGACCCAGTACTTC.

This clonotype was seen a few times. The gene calls are TRBV19 and TRBJ2-5, with TRBD1 matching over 7 bases. CDR1 LNHDA and CDR2 SQIVND come from the germline V gene (reference sequence). Trimming took 6 bases from V and 4 from J; bases not matched to a gene: 11. This CDR3 spans 15 amino acids. CDR3 in DNA: TGTGCCAGTAGCTACCAGGGGGATGTTGTAGAGACCCAGTACTTC. Translation gives CASSYQGDVVETQYF.

In its sample, this clonotype was seen a few times. The chain combines TRBV7-9 with TRBJ2-2; D uncertain. Germline CDR1 reads SEHNR; CDR2 reads FQNEAQ (reference sequence). The CDR3 consists of 13 residues. Trimming took 5 bases from V and 4 from J, leaving 8 bases between them. The CDR3 protein is CASSPSATGELFF. As DNA, the CDR3 is TGTGCCAGCAGCCCGTCGGCCACCGGGGAGCTGTTTTTT.

The table lists this clonotype with a few counts. The genes are TRBV29-1 and TRBJ1-1, with 9 bases lining up with TRBD1. V was pared by 8 bases and J by 4 bases, with 5 bases of the junction left unmatched. Germline CDR1 reads SQVTM; CDR2 reads ANQGSEA. The CDR3 runs to 12 residues. Here the CDR3 DNA reads TGCAGCACCAGGACAGGGGCCACTGAAGCTTTCTTT. This encodes CSTRTGATEAFF.

The CDR3 DNA reads as TGTGCCAGCAGCGGATGGACAGGGGGAAACACTGAAGCTTTCTTT. Protein: CASSGWTGGNTEAFF. The chain uses TRBV7-9 and TRBJ1-1; TRBD1 matches 10 bases. V lost 5 bases, J lost 2 bases, and 5 bases stayed unmatched. From germline, CDR1 is SEHNR and CDR2 FQNEAQ (reference sequence). The CDR3 is made up of 15 amino acids.

This clonotype has ten or more counts. The CDR3 nucleotides are TGTGCCAGCAGTTATCCCCCTCGGGGATCCTATGGCTACACCTTC. It codes for CASSYPPRGSYGYTF. This rearrangement joins TRBV6-5 to TRBJ1-2; D gene uncertain. Germline values: CDR1 MNHEY, CDR2 SVGAGI. V was trimmed by 3 bases and J by 4 bases, leaving 15 bases between them. The CDR3 has 15 amino acids.

This clonotype was counted ten times or more. This chain joins TRBV20-1 and TRBJ1-5, with TRBD1 matching over 7 bases. Germline assignment: CDR1 DFQATT and CDR2 SNEGSKA (reference sequence). This CDR3 has 17 residues. Trimming removed 3 bases from V and 5 bases from J; junction bases left unmatched: 16. The CDR3 DNA sequence: TGCAGTGCTAGGGGGACAGCGGACTTAGGGAGGCATCAGCCCCAGCATTTT. This encodes CSARGTADLGRHQPQHF.

In its sample, this clonotype was seen a few times. At one of its ends the junction is not consistent with the germline gene, which may arise from a read error. This chain links TRBV29-1 with TRBJ1-1, with D perhaps matching TRBD1 (5 bases). Germline CDR1 and CDR2: SQVTM and ANQGSEA. The CDR3 consists of 11 residues. The CDR3 spells CSVQRDAWRSF. The CDR3 DNA is TGCAGCGTTCAACGGGACGCCTGGAGATCTTTT.

J is TRBJ1-3 and V is TRBV6-2 or TRBV6-3; D gene ambiguous. This CDR3 has 14 residues. V was pared by 5 bases and J by 0 bases, with 8 bases between. Germline CDR1 reads MNHEY; CDR2 reads SVGEGT. CDR3 sequence (DNA): TGTGCCAGCAGTGCGCTCAGCTCTGGAAACACCATATATTTT. This translates into CASSALSSGNTIYF.

This clonotype was seen at least ten times. This chain joins TRBV12-3 or TRBV12-4 and TRBJ2-4; no clear D gene. The CDR3 sequence is 16 residues long. V gave up 1 base and J gave up 0 bases, with 10 bases separating them. The CDR3 sequence: CASSLGHTLAKNIQYF. DNA for the CDR3: TGTGCCAGCAGTTTAGGCCATACATTAGCCAAAAACATTCAGTACTTC.

This clonotype was recorded many times. The gene calls are TRBV2 and TRBJ2-5, with TRBD2 matching 8 bases. The CDR3 contains 15 residues. CDR1 and CDR2 (germline): SNHLY, FYNNEI. V was clipped by 1 base and J by 5 bases; unmatched bases: 6. CDR3: CASSEGAGGAETQYF. The CDR3 bases are TGTGCCAGCAGTGAAGGGGCGGGAGGAGCGGAGACCCAGTACTTC.

Many counts were recorded for this clonotype. V gene TRBV2 combines with J gene TRBJ2-7; 8 bases align to TRBD2. Unmatched junction bases numbered 9, after V lost 8 bases and J lost 3 bases. Germline CDR1 reads SNHLY; CDR2 reads FYNNEI. The CDR3 covers 14 residues. The CDR3 DNA is TGTGCCAGCGGCTCACCGGGACTAGGCTACGAGCAGTACTTC. Translating gives CASGSPGLGYEQYF.

This clonotype was seen many times. The chain is built from TRBV6-5 and TRBJ1-5; weak D call: TRBD1 (6 bases). V gave up 2 bases and J gave up 5 bases, with 10 bases separating them. This CDR3 has 14 residues. Germline CDR1 MNHEY, CDR2 SVGAGI. CDR3 in amino acids: CASSYDYRDQPQHF. CDR3 DNA: TGTGCCAGCAGTTACGATTACAGGGATCAGCCCCAGCATTTT.

In its sample, this clonotype was seen many times. V usage is TRBV6-5 and J usage is TRBJ1-5; D not resolved. V was trimmed by 0 bases and J by 6 bases, leaving 12 bases between them. CDR1 MNHEY and CDR2 SVGAGI come from the germline V gene. The CDR3 runs to 15 residues. The CDR3 DNA sequence: TGTGCCAGCAGTTACTCGGGCGGGGTGGGTCAGCCCCAGCATTTT. Protein: CASSYSGGVGQPQHF.

The chain links TRBV12-3 or TRBV12-4 to TRBJ2-3, with 13 bases aligning to TRBD2. V lost 3 bases, J lost 1 base, and 13 bases stayed unmatched. CDR3 length: 20 amino acids. In nucleotides, the CDR3 is TGTGCCAGCAGTTTCTGGGGCGGGACTAGCGGGAACCGAGGCACAGATACGCAGTATTTT. This translates into CASSFWGGTSGNRGTDTQYF.

This clonotype was counted only a few times. V usage is TRBV6-1 and J usage is TRBJ1-3; unclear D gene. The germline V gene encodes CDR1 MNHNS and CDR2 SASEGT. V lost 4 bases, J lost 3 bases, and 7 bases lay in between. The CDR3 runs to 13 residues. This CDR3 reads CASSVGVGNTIYF. CDR3 DNA: TGTGCCAGCAGTGTCGGGGTTGGAAACACCATATATTTT.

This clonotype was counted at least ten times. The rearrangement joins TRBV27 to TRBJ2-7; D is perhaps TRBD1 (6 bases). The germline V and J ends were trimmed by 5 bases and 6 bases, with 17 bases remaining between them. CDR1 is MNHEY and CDR2 is SMNVEV in the germline V gene (reference sequence). CDR3 length: 14 amino acids. CDR3: CASSPGSGVAEQYF. The CDR3 DNA reads as TGTGCCAGCAGTCCCGGGTCAGGGGTTGCCGAGCAGTACTTC.

This rearrangement joins TRBV30 to TRBJ1-1; D is unresolved. The CDR3 covers 14 residues. Germline V gives CDR1 GTSNPN, CDR2 SVGIG (reference sequence). The ends were cut back, 3 bases at V and 1 base at J, with 12 bases in the middle. CDR3 bases: TGTGCCTGGAGGGTACGGGGTGGGAACACTGAAGCTTTCTTT. It specifies CAWRVRGGNTEAFF.

In this sample, this clonotype turned up a few times. The chain has TRBV5-1 and TRBJ2-5; 10 bases map to TRBD2. J lost 5 bases, V lost 5 bases, and 9 bases had no gene match. Germline values: CDR1 SGHRS, CDR2 YFSETQ. This CDR3 spans 15 amino acids. The DNA of the CDR3 is TGCGCCAGCAGTGCCAGCGGGAGGGCTACTGAGACCCAGTACTTC. As protein: CASSASGRATETQYF. Using reference TRBV5-1 and TRBJ2-5 for the parts outside the CDR3, the full variable domain is KAGVTQTPRYLIKTRGQQVTLSCSPISGHRSVSWYQQTPGQGLQFLFEYFSETQRNKGNFPGRFSGRQFSNSRSEMNVSTLELGDSALYLCASSASGRATETQYFGPGTRLLVL.

This clonotype showed up many times. V usage is TRBV6-2 or TRBV6-3 and J usage is TRBJ1-1, with TRBD1 identical over 8 bases. With V trimmed by 2 bases and J by 8 bases, 4 bases remained unmatched. Germline V CDR1 and CDR2: MNHEY, SVGEGT. The CDR3 contains 13 residues. This CDR3 is CASSYRTGSEAFF. In DNA, the CDR3 is TGTGCCAGCAGTTACAGGACAGGGAGCGAAGCTTTCTTT.

This clonotype occurred many times. The gene calls are TRBV28 and TRBJ2-2; TRBD1 is a possible D gene (5 bases). With 7 bases removed from V and 5 bases from J, the gap between germline ends came to 14 bases. The CDR3 spans 14 residues. CDR1 MDHEN and CDR2 SYDVKM come from the germline V gene. CDR3 sequence: CASTSGIWTGELFF. DNA for the CDR3: TGTGCCAGCACCTCAGGGATTTGGACCGGGGAGCTGTTTTTT.